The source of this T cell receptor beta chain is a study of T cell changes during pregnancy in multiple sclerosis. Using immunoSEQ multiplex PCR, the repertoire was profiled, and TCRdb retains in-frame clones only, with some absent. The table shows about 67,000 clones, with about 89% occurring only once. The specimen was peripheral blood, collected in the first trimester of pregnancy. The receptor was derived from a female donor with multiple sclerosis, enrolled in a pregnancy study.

The DNA for the CDR3 is TGTGCCAGCAGCGCGGGGACTAGCGGGGGTAGGGAGCAGTACTTC. It translates to CASSAGTSGGREQYF. The chain joins TRBV9 to TRBJ2-7, with 14 positions matching TRBD2. V lost 3 bases and J lost 7; bases outside the gene matches: 6. This CDR3 is built from 15 residues. The germline V gene has CDR1 SGDLS and CDR2 YYNGEE.